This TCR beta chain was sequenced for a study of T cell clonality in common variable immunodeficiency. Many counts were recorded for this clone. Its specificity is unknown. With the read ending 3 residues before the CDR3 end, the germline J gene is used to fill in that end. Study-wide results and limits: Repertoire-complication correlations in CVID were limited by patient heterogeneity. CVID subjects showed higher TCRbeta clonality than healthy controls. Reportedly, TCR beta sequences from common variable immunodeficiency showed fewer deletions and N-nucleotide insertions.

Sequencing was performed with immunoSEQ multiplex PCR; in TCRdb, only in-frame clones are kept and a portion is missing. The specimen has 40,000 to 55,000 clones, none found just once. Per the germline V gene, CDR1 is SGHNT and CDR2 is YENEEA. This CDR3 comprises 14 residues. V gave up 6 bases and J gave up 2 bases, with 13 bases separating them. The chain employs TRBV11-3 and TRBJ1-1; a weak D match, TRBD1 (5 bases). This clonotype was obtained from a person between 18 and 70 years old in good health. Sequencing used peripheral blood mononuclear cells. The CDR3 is CASSPGGVNTEAFF. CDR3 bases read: TGTGCCAGCAGTCCGGGGGGGGTCAACACTGAA.